This T cell receptor beta chain was sequenced for a study of blood T cell repertoires in COVID-19. For the study at large: In each case, the material was cDNA or gDNA derived from T cells, B-cell-depleted T cells, or PBMCs.

Germline CDR1 is GTSNPN and CDR2 is SVGIG (reference sequence). Trimming cost V 2 bases and J 0 bases; bases outside gene matches: 4. CDR3 length equals 16 residues. TCRdb's copy holds only in-frame clones and misses some; the assay was immunoSEQ multiplex PCR. The sample consists of roughly 80,000 clones, approximately 90% of them appearing once. This clone has a handful of counts. Sample: peripheral blood. J is TRBJ1-5 and V is TRBV30, with 10 bases fitting TRBD1. The source is a woman over 75 with active or convalescent COVID-19. CDR3 nucleotide sequence: TGTGCCTGGAGTAGGACAGGGGGGAGTAGCAATCAGCCCCAGCATTTT. Translation gives CAWSRTGGSSNQPQHF.